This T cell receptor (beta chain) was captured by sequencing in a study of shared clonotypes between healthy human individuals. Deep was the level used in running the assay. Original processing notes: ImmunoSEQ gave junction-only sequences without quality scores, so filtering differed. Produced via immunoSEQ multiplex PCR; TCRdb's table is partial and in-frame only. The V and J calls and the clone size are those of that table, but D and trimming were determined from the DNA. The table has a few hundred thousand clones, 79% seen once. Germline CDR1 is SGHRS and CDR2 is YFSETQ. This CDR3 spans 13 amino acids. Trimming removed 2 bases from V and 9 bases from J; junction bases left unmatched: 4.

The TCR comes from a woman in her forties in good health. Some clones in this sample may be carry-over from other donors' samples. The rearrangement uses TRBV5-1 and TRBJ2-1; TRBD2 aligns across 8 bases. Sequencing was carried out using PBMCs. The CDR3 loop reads CASSLAGAAEQFF. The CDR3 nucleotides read TGCGCCAGCAGCTTAGCGGGAGCTGCTGAGCAGTTCTTC.